The 19 T cell receptor beta chains given below trace back to one sample, sequenced in a study of T cells after yellow fever vaccination. From the 5' RACE reads, TCRdb called clonotypes with MiXCR, one entry per CDR3 protein. The sample lists 240,000 or so distinct CDR3 sequences, about 7.1% seen once, with roughly 0.9% in the top ten. This material consisted of CD4+ T cells sorted from PBMCs, taken 15 days after the yellow fever booster vaccination. The receptors here all came from a man aged 30 to 45 who received the YFV17D yellow fever vaccine.

At least ten counts were recorded for this clonotype. V and J are TRBV21-1 and TRBJ2-7; the DNA was not compared with TRBD1, the D call given in the table. TRBV21-1 is designated a pseudogene. This CDR3 contains 14 residues. The CDR3 sequence: CASSPRAGGYEQYF. The CDR3 DNA sequence: TGTGCCAGCAGCCCCCGGGCAGGGGGGTACGAGCAGTACTTC.

This clonotype was observed many times. The chain has TRBV5-1 and TRBJ1-2, with TRBD1 as a possible D gene (6 bases). V was trimmed by 3 bases and J by 7 bases, leaving 16 bases between them. The CDR3 loop spans 14 amino acids. CDR1 and CDR2 from the germline V gene are SGHRS and YFSETQ. The CDR3: CASSYNDRMGGYTF. For the CDR3, the DNA is TGCGCCAGCAGCTACAACGACAGGATGGGTGGCTACACCTTC.

This clonotype has just a few counts. In DNA, the CDR3 is TGTGCCAGCAGTTACTCACAGCGGGGGCTACCCTACGAGCAGTACTTC. Its protein is CASSYSQRGLPYEQYF. The V and J genes are TRBV6-2 or TRBV6-3 and TRBJ2-7; 8 bases match TRBD2. CDR3 length: 16 residues. CDR1 is MNHEY, CDR2 SVGEGT, per germline. Trimming at V came to 0 bases and at J to 2 bases, leaving 6 bases not matched to a gene.

This clonotype occurred many times. CDR3 in DNA: TGCAGTGCTAGCGGGGGGCGATCTGGGGCCAACGTCCTGACTTTC. Translating gives CSASGGRSGANVLTF. The chain couples TRBV20-1 to TRBJ2-6; weak D call: TRBD2 (7 bases). The CDR3 length is 15 residues. Germline V gene data show CDR1 as DFQATT and CDR2 as SNEGSKA (reference sequence). V shed 3 bases and J shed 1 base, with 10 bases lying between them.

This chain connects TRBV5-1 to TRBJ1-1; 9 bases are shared with TRBD1. CDR1 and CDR2 from the germline V gene are SGHRS and YFSETQ. With 2 bases clipped from V and 5 bases from J, the junction kept 10 bases outside the gene matches. CDR3 length: 16 residues. CDR3 sequence: CASSLSTGGVGTEAFF. The CDR3 nucleotides read TGCGCCAGCAGCTTAAGCACAGGGGGCGTTGGAACTGAAGCTTTCTTT.

This clonotype has just a few counts. The J gene is TRBJ1-1, the V gene TRBV4-3; D gene unclear. V was clipped by 4 bases and J by 8 bases, with 17 bases between them. Germline lookup yields CDR1 LGHNA and CDR2 YSLEER. The CDR3 has 14 residues. The CDR3 is CASSPSLDGSEAFF. The CDR3 DNA reads as TGCGCCAGCAGCCCTTCTCTGGACGGGTCGGAAGCTTTCTTT.

This clonotype came up many times. The CDR3 DNA is TGCAGTGCTAGCGGCGGGGACTCCTACAATGAGCAGTTCTTC. This translates into CSASGGDSYNEQFF. This chain uses TRBV20-1 with TRBJ2-1; maybe TRBD2 (6 bases). V dropped 3 bases and J dropped 0 bases, with 9 bases sitting between them. This CDR3 contains 14 residues. The V gene's germline CDR1 is DFQATT and CDR2 SNEGSKA (reference sequence).

This clonotype was recorded a few times. This sequence joins TRBV12-3 or TRBV12-4 and TRBJ2-7, with TRBD2 identical over 9 bases. V was pared by 5 bases and J by 0 bases, with 2 bases of the junction left unmatched. CDR3 length equals 14 residues. Here the CDR3 DNA reads TGTGCCAGCAGTATTAGCGGGGGCTCCTACGAGCAGTACTTC. Its translation: CASSISGGSYEQYF.

Many counts were recorded for this clonotype. This sequence joins TRBV9 and TRBJ2-2, with 8 bases identical to TRBD1. CDR3 size: 15 residues. After removal of 2 bases from V and 6 bases from J, the junction contained 6 bases not matched to a gene. Per germline, CDR1 SGDLS and CDR2 YYNGEE. CDR3 coding DNA: TGTGCCAGCAGCGTGGATGGACAGGGCCCCGGGGAGCTGTTTTTT. Its translation is CASSVDGQGPGELFF.

This clonotype appeared many times. The chain employs TRBV20-1 and TRBJ2-2; TRBD1 matches at 7 bases. This CDR3 spans 14 amino acids. Germline V gives CDR1 DFQATT, CDR2 SNEGSKA (reference sequence). V shed 6 bases and J 4 bases; nucleotides not matched to a gene: 8. CDR3 DNA sequence: TGCAGTGCCACCCCGGGACAGATCACCGGGGAGCTGTTTTTT. It translates to CSATPGQITGELFF.

In its sample, this clonotype was seen a few times. CDR3 protein: CASSWRQTDTQYF. As DNA, the CDR3 is TGTGCCAGCAGCTGGAGACAGACAGATACGCAGTATTTT. This rearrangement joins TRBV7-2 to TRBJ2-3; D is perhaps TRBD1 (5 bases). Germline V CDR1 and CDR2: SGHTA, FQGNSA. The CDR3 is made up of 13 amino acids. V was clipped by 4 bases and J by 3 bases, with 8 bases between them. The full variable domain, completed using reference TRBV7-2 and TRBJ2-3, is GAGVSQSPSNKVTEKGKDVELRCDPISGHTALYWYRQSLGQGLEFLIYFQGNSAPDKSGLPSDRFSAERTGGSVSTLTIQRTQQEDSAVYLCASSWRQTDTQYFGPGTRLTVL.

This clonotype was seen a few times. V and J are TRBV7-2 and TRBJ2-1; TRBD2 might be the D (6 bases). Trimming left V 3 bases short and J 4 bases short, with 13 bases between. Germline assignment: CDR1 SGHTA and CDR2 FQGNSA. The CDR3 sequence is 15 residues long. This chain's CDR3 is CASSLLGLHYNEQFF. CDR3 DNA sequence: TGTGCCAGCAGCTTGCTGGGACTTCATTACAATGAGCAGTTCTTC. Combining the CDR3 with reference TRBV7-2 and TRBJ2-1 gives the whole variable domain GAGVSQSPSNKVTEKGKDVELRCDPISGHTALYWYRQSLGQGLEFLIYFQGNSAPDKSGLPSDRFSAERTGGSVSTLTIQRTQQEDSAVYLCASSLLGLHYNEQFFGPGTRLTVL.

The V gene is TRBV3-1, the J gene TRBJ2-2; 9 nucleotides agree with TRBD2. Trimming removed 1 base from V and 7 bases from J; junction bases left unmatched: 10. The CDR3 has 17 residues. From germline, CDR1 is LGHDT and CDR2 YNNKEL (reference sequence). CDR3 loop: CASSQGLSSGSVGELFF. Here the CDR3 DNA reads TGTGCCAGCAGCCAAGGTTTGAGTAGCGGGAGTGTCGGGGAGCTGTTTTTT. The entire variable domain, with the rest obtained from reference TRBV3-1 and TRBJ2-2, is as follows: DTAVSQTPKYLVTQMGNDKSIKCEQNLGHDTMYWYKQDSKKFLKIMFSYNNKELIINETVPNRFSPKSPDKAHLNLHINSLELGDSAVYFCASSQGLSSGSVGELFFGEGSRLTVL.

This clonotype has at least ten counts. The gene calls are TRBV29-1 and TRBJ2-2; D call uncertain. The germline gives CDR1 SQVTM, CDR2 ANQGSEA. The length of the CDR3 is 12 residues. V was cut by 4 bases and J by 3 bases, with 6 bases left in between. The CDR3 reads CSVVRDTGELFF. In nucleotides, the CDR3 is TGCAGCGTTGTTCGCGACACCGGGGAGCTGTTTTTT.

This clonotype was observed a few times. This chain uses TRBV7-8 with TRBJ2-1; weak D call: TRBD1 (5 bases). V was cut by 3 bases and J by 5 bases, with 11 bases left in between. The CDR3 sequence is 14 residues long. Germline CDR1 SGHVS, CDR2 FQNEAQ. Here the CDR3 reads CASSFRVIDNEQFF. The CDR3, as DNA: TGTGCCAGCAGCTTCAGGGTAATAGACAATGAGCAGTTCTTC.

Ten or more counts support this clonotype. CDR3 region: CASSHRTGLYNEQFF. The CDR3 DNA reads TGCGCCAGCAGTCATCGGACAGGCCTCTACAATGAGCAGTTCTTC. The chain carries TRBV23-1 and TRBJ2-1; 7 nucleotides match TRBD1. TRBV23-1 is placed among ORFs of uncertain function. The V gene end was trimmed by 3 bases and the J gene end by 3 bases; junction bases not matched to a gene: 5. The CDR3 runs to 15 residues.

The CDR3: CSARERNFGSQYF. The CDR3 DNA follows: TGCAGTGCTAGAGAAAGGAATTTCGGTTCCCAGTACTTC. The chain has TRBV20-1 and TRBJ2-5; D unresolved. Trimming left V 0 bases short and J 9 bases short, with 14 bases between. Germline lookup yields CDR1 DFQATT and CDR2 SNEGSKA (reference sequence). The CDR3 totals 13 residues.

This clonotype has ten or more counts. The V and J genes are TRBV12-3 or TRBV12-4 and TRBJ2-3; 9 bases match TRBD1. The CDR3 totals 16 residues. V dropped 6 bases and J dropped 8; count of bases not matched to a gene: 15. In nucleotides, the CDR3 is TGTGCCAGCAGCCCCGCTCCGGGACAGGGTTCACCTACGCAGTATTTT. This translates into CASSPAPGQGSPTQYF.

This clonotype was seen repeatedly, ten times or more. CDR3 protein: CASSPPGQVGAGANVLTF. The CDR3 coding sequence is TGTGCCAGCTCACCACCTGGGCAGGTTGGGGCTGGGGCCAACGTCCTGACTTTC. This chain joins TRBV18 and TRBJ2-6, with D unresolved. Trimming took off 0 bases at V and 2 bases at J, with 14 bases between the two ends. The CDR3 loop spans 18 amino acids. CDR1 is KGHSH and CDR2 is LQKENI in the germline V gene.